This T cell receptor (beta chain) is from a study of T-cell memory formation after mild COVID-19. This clonotype was counted a few times. Using its own MiXCR run on the 5' RACE reads, TCRdb lists one record per CDR3 protein. The repertoire includes 200,000 to 250,000 distinct CDR3 sequences, approximately 9% of them detected once, and 20% to 25% sits in the top ten. The V and J ends lost 3 bases and 4 bases respectively, with 9 bases between them. CDR1 and CDR2 from the germline V gene are SQVTM and ANQGSEA. CDR3 size: 13 residues. This receptor was taken from a man aged 18 to 30 who had mild COVID-19 (a few samples of this study predate the infection). Cell type and time point are not known. The V call is TRBV29-1, the J call TRBJ2-2; D not certain. Sequencing used PBMCs or a T cell subset sorted from them (not recorded which). The DNA of the CDR3 is TGCAGCGTTGATGGGCAGACCACCGGGGAGCTGTTTTTT. This gives the protein CSVDGQTTGELFF.